A single sample gave rise to the 24 T cell receptor beta chains below, sequenced in a study of long-term antiretroviral therapy in people with HIV. Version v3.0 of the immunoSEQ assay was performed at survey level. Sequencing used immunoSEQ multiplex PCR; TCRdb keeps in-frame clones, though not all of them. The profile shows about 30,000 clones, about 93% of them singletons. The sequenced sample was unsorted PBMCs, obtained 6.2 years after starting antiretroviral therapy. Receptors were obtained from a man between 35 and 55 years old with HIV.

This chain links TRBV25-1 with TRBJ2-2; TRBD2 aligns across 13 bases. The CDR3 length is 16 residues. The V and J ends lost 5 bases and 6 bases, in that order; junction bases with no gene match: 6. Germline lookup yields CDR1 MGHDK and CDR2 SYGVNS. CDR3 sequence (DNA): TGTGCCAGCAGTCCCCGGACTAGCGGGAGTTCCGGGGAGCTGTTTTTT. It specifies CASSPRTSGSSGELFF.

The chain has TRBV7-8 and TRBJ2-1; D is unclear. The germline V and J ends were trimmed by 1 base and 6 bases, with 10 bases remaining between them. This CDR3 region has 14 residues. Looked up from germline, CDR1 is SGHVS and CDR2 is FQNEAQ. CDR3 sequence (DNA): TGTGCCAGCAGCTTAGATCGGGTAATCAATGAGCAGTTCTTC. Translated, it gives CASSLDRVINEQFF.

The chain joins TRBV27 to TRBJ1-6; perhaps TRBD1 as D (5 bases). CDR1 is MNHEY, CDR2 SMNVEV, per germline (reference sequence). V was pared by 2 bases and J by 9 bases, with 20 bases between. The CDR3 has 17 residues. CDR3 sequence reads: CASSLTPLPGLGSPLHF. CDR3 bases: TGTGCCAGCAGTTTAACGCCCCTACCGGGACTCGGTTCACCCCTCCACTTT.

The chain recombines TRBV6-6 with TRBJ1-1; D is possibly TRBD1 (5 bases). The CDR3 contains 15 residues. Per the germline V gene, CDR1 is MNHNY and CDR2 is SVGAGI (reference sequence). Trimming took off 5 bases at V and 1 base at J, with 14 bases between the two ends. CDR3 loop: CASSKGGAGNTEAFF. For the CDR3, the DNA is TGTGCCAGCAGTAAGGGCGGGGCAGGGAACACTGAAGCTTTCTTT.

The J gene is TRBJ2-1, the V gene TRBV9, with 7 bases aligning to TRBD2. Germline-derived CDR1 and CDR2 are SGDLS and YYNGEE. Germline trimming cut 1 base from V and 8 bases from J; bases unmatched to any gene: 3. The CDR3 runs to 13 residues. The CDR3 sequence: CASSVRLAYEQFF. DNA for the CDR3: TGTGCCAGCAGCGTACGACTAGCTTATGAGCAGTTCTTC.

The V and J genes are TRBV28 and TRBJ2-4; D ambiguous. The germline gives CDR1 MDHEN, CDR2 SYDVKM. This CDR3 comprises 13 residues. V lost 6 bases and J 9 bases, leaving 15 bases between the germline ends. The CDR3 is CASSQLSGSIQYF. Here the CDR3 DNA reads TGTGCCAGCAGCCAACTTTCCGGTAGCATTCAGTACTTC.

The rearrangement links TRBV18 to TRBJ2-7, with D possibly matching TRBD1 (7 bases). With 3 bases removed from V and 2 bases from J, the gap between germline ends came to 11 bases. There are 14 residues in the CDR3. Germline assignment: CDR1 KGHSH and CDR2 LQKENI. CDR3 DNA: TGTGCCAGCTCACCTCAGGGGGGTACCTACGAGCAGTACTTC. This encodes CASSPQGGTYEQYF.

This chain uses TRBV25-1 with TRBJ1-4; TRBD1 might be the D (5 bases). V gave up 1 base and J gave up 10 bases, with 22 bases separating them. CDR1 is MGHDK and CDR2 is SYGVNS in the germline V gene. The CDR3 is made up of 17 amino acids. CDR3: CASSEFEGQGLSAKLFF. The CDR3 DNA reads as TGTGCCAGCAGTGAATTTGAGGGGCAGGGTTTATCTGCAAAACTGTTTTTT.

V and J are TRBV5-6 and TRBJ2-7; 7 bases match TRBD1. Germline values: CDR1 SGHDT, CDR2 YYEEEE. The CDR3 has 13 residues. J was trimmed by 2 bases and V by 4 bases; bases with no gene match: 3. The CDR3 here is CASSPDRAYEQYF. For the CDR3, the DNA is TGTGCCAGCAGCCCAGACAGGGCCTACGAGCAGTACTTC.

V usage is TRBV6-6 and J usage is TRBJ2-7; 9 bases match TRBD1. V was clipped by 0 bases and J by 3 bases; unmatched bases: 0. Germline loops: CDR1 MNHNY, CDR2 SVGAGI (reference sequence). The CDR3 is made up of 14 amino acids. Here the CDR3 reads CASSYSTGGYEQYF. The CDR3 region has the DNA TGTGCCAGCAGTTACTCGACAGGGGGCTACGAGCAGTACTTC.

The chain recombines TRBV6-5 with TRBJ2-7; the D is unclear. The CDR3 is 11 residues long. V dropped 6 bases and J dropped 7 bases, with 10 bases sitting between them. CDR1 and CDR2 (germline): MNHEY, SVGAGI. CDR3 coding DNA: TGTGCCAGCAGCCCCGAGTGGGAGCAGTACTTC. Protein: CASSPEWEQYF.

V gene TRBV2 combines with J gene TRBJ2-1, with 15 bases matching TRBD2. CDR3 size: 16 residues. The ends lost 5 bases at V and 10 bases at J; junction bases unmatched: 9. Germline assignment: CDR1 SNHLY and CDR2 FYNNEI. Written as DNA, the CDR3 is TGTGCCAGCAGTCGGACTAGCGGGAGGGCAATTACGGAGCAGTTCTTC. Encoded protein: CASSRTSGRAITEQFF.

The V call is TRBV10-2, the J call TRBJ1-2, with D hard to call. There are 11 residues in the CDR3. Germline V CDR1 and CDR2: WSHSY, SAAADI. The V end lost 10 bases, the J end lost 14 bases, and 20 bases lay between the germline ends. The CDR3 sequence is CANPAPQARTF. Here the CDR3 DNA reads TGCGCCAACCCAGCGCCCCAAGCGAGAACCTTC.

The CDR3 protein is CASSFAGAYEQYF. The CDR3 DNA is TGTGCCAGCAGCTTTGCAGGGGCCTACGAGCAGTACTTC. The chain carries TRBV7-8 and TRBJ2-7; possibly TRBD1 for D (6 bases). The V and J ends lost 3 bases and 2 bases respectively, with 8 bases between them. The CDR3 runs to 13 residues. Per germline, CDR1 SGHVS and CDR2 FQNEAQ.

The chain uses TRBV2 and TRBJ1-5; D unclear. Germline assignment: CDR1 SNHLY and CDR2 FYNNEI. Between the trimmed V and J ends, which lost 7 bases and 0 bases, there was a span of 13 bases. This CDR3 is built from 15 residues. The CDR3 nucleotides read TGTGCCAGCACCTTAGCGGGGTATAGCAATCAGCCCCAGCATTTT. Protein product: CASTLAGYSNQPQHF.

This rearrangement joins TRBV9 to TRBJ2-2; D is ambiguous. CDR1 SGDLS and CDR2 YYNGEE come from the germline V gene. Trimming shortened V by 0 bases and J by 3 bases, and 3 bases separated the two germline ends. This CDR3 is built from 13 residues. As DNA, the CDR3 is TGTGCCAGCAGCGTAGGAGACACCGGGGAGCTGTTTTTT. Translated, it gives CASSVGDTGELFF.

The V and J genes are TRBV28 and TRBJ1-2; 10 bases agree with TRBD1. V was clipped by 4 bases and J by 4 bases; unmatched bases: 15. In germline, CDR1 is MDHEN, CDR2 SYDVKM. The CDR3 consists of 18 residues. The CDR3 coding sequence is TGTGCCAGCAGTTCACACCGGGACAGGGGCTTTTCTAGCTATGGCTACACCTTC. It encodes CASSSHRDRGFSSYGYTF.

This clone is a singleton in its sample. This chain joins TRBV30 and TRBJ1-3; 7 bases agree with TRBD1. The CDR3 extends over 15 amino acids. Per the germline V gene, CDR1 is GTSNPN and CDR2 is SVGIG (reference sequence). Losses at the gene ends were 2 bases for V and 2 bases for J; bases not matched to a gene: 6. CDR3 protein: CAWSSWDRPGNTIYF. CDR3 nucleotide sequence: TGTGCCTGGAGTAGTTGGGACAGACCTGGAAACACCATATATTTT.

The chain uses TRBV11-2 and TRBJ2-5; a weak D match, TRBD2 (5 bases). Germline CDR1 is SGHAT and CDR2 is FQNNGV. The V end was cut by 4 bases, the J end by 5 bases, with 17 bases between. CDR3 length equals 15 residues. CDR3 loop: CASSSRGQTQETQYF. The CDR3 nucleotides are TGTGCCAGCAGCTCTAGAGGGCAGACCCAGGAGACCCAGTACTTC.

The V call is TRBV2, the J call TRBJ1-2, with unresolved D. CDR1 is SNHLY, CDR2 FYNNEI, per germline. The CDR3 has 15 residues. V shed 4 bases and J shed 0 bases, with 12 bases lying between them. The CDR3 region is CASSAMGVANYGYTF. CDR3 DNA sequence: TGTGCCAGCAGTGCAATGGGAGTAGCTAACTATGGCTACACCTTC. The variable domain in full, with the rest retrieved from reference TRBV2 and TRBJ1-2, is EPEVTQTPSHQVTQMGQEVILRCVPISNHLYFYWYRQILGQKVEFLVSFYNNEISEKSEIFDDQFSVERPDGSNFTLKIRSTKLEDSAMYFCASSAMGVANYGYTFGSGTRLTVV.

V usage is TRBV10-3 and J usage is TRBJ2-1, with 9 bases that match TRBD2. CDR1 is ENHRY and CDR2 is SYGVKD in the germline V gene. This CDR3 spans 15 amino acids. V gave up 4 bases and J gave up 5 bases; unmatched junction bases: 6. The CDR3 loop reads CAISAPGTSHNEQFF. The DNA for the CDR3 is TGTGCCATCAGTGCGCCTGGGACTAGCCACAATGAGCAGTTCTTC.

This sequence joins TRBV10-1 and TRBJ2-7, with D hard to call. This CDR3 contains 13 residues. The V gene lost 3 bases and the J gene lost 5 bases, with 11 bases spanning the gap. The germline V gene has CDR1 WNHNN and CDR2 SYGVQD (reference sequence). CDR3 in amino acids: CASSEAFGDEQYF. The CDR3 region has the DNA TGCGCCAGCAGTGAAGCTTTCGGCGACGAGCAGTACTTC.

Notes on this clone: Distinct nucleotide sequences in the sample also encode this CDR3. The chain combines TRBV5-4 with TRBJ1-1; no clear D gene. CDR3 length: 16 amino acids. The germline V gene has CDR1 SGHNT and CDR2 YYREEE (reference sequence). V was clipped by 0 bases and J by 1 base, with 13 bases between them. The CDR3 bases are TGTGCCAGCAGCTTGGCCCGGGGAGGCGGGAACACTGAAGCTTTCTTT. Its protein is CASSLARGGGNTEAFF.

This chain uses TRBV10-1 with TRBJ2-5, with 10 bases aligning to TRBD2. The length of the CDR3 is 14 residues. CDR1 WNHNN and CDR2 SYGVQD come from the germline V gene (reference sequence). The V and J ends lost 10 bases and 3 bases, in that order; junction bases with no gene match: 8. Here the CDR3 DNA reads TGCGCCATAAGCGGGGGGGCCGCGGAAGAGACCCAGTACTTC. This sequence encodes CAISGGAAEETQYF.